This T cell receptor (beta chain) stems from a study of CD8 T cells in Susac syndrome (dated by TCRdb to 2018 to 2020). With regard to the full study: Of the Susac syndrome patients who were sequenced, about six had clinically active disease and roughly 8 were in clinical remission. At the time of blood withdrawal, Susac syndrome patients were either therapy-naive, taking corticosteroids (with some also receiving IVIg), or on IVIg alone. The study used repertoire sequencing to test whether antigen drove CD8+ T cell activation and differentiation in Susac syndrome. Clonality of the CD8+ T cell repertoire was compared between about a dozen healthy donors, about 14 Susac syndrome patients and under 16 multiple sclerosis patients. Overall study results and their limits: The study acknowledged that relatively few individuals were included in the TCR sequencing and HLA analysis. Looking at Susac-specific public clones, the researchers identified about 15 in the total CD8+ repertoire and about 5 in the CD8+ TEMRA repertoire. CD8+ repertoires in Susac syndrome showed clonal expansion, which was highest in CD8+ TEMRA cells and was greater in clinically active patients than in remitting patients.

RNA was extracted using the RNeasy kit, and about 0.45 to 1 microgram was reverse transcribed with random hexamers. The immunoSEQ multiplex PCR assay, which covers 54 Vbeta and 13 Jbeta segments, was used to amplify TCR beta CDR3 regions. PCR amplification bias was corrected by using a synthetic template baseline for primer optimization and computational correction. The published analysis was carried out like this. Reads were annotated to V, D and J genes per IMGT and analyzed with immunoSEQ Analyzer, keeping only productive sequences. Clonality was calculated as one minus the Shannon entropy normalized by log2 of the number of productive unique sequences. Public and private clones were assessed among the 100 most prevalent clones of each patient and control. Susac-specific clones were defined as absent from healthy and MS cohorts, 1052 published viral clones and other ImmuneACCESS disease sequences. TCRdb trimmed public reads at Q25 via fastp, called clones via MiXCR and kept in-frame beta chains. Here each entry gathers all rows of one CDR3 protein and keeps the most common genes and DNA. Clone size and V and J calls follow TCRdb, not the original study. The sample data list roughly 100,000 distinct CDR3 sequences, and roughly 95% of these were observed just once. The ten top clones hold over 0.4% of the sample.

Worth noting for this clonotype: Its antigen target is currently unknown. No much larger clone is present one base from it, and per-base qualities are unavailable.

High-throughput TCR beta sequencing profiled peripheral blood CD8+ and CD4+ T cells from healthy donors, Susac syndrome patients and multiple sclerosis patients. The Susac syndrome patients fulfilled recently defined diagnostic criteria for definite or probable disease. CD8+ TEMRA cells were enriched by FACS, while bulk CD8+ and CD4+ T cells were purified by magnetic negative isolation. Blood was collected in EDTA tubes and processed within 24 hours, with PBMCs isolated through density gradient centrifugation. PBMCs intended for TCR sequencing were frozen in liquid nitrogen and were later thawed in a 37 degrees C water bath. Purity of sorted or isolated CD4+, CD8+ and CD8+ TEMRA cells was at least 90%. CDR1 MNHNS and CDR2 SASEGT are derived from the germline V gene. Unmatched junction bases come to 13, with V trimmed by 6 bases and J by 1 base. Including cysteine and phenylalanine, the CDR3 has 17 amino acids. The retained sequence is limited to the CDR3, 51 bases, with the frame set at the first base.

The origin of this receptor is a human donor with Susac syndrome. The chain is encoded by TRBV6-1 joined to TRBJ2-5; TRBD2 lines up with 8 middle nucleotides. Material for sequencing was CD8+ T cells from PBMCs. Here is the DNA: TGTGCCAGCAGCTCGGCGGGGGGCCTACCCATCCAAGAGACCCAGTACTTC. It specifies CASSSAGGLPIQETQYF.